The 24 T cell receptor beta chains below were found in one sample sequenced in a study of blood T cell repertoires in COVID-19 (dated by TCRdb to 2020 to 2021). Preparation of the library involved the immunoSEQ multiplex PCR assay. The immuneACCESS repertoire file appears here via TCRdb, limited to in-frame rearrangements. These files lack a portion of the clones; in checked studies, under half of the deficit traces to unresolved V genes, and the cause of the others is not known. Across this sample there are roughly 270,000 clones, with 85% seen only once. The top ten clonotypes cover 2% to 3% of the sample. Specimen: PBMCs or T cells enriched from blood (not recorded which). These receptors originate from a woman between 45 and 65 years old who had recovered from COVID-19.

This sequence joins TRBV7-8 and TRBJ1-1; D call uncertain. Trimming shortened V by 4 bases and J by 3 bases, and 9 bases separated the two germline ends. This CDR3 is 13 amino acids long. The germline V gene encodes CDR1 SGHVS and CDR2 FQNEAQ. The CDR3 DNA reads TGTGCCAGCAGCTCCCCGCGAGACACTGAAGCTTTCTTT. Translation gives CASSSPRDTEAFF.

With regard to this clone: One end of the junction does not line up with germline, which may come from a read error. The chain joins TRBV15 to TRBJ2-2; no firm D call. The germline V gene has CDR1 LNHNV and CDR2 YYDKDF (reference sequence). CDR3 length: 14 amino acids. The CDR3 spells CATRRERITGELFF. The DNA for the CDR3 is TGTGCCACCAGAAGAGAGAGGATCACCGGGGAGCTGTTTTTT. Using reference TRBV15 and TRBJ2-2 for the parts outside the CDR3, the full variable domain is DAMVIQNPRYQVTQFGKPVTLSCSQTLNHNVMYWYQQKSSQAPKLLFHYYDKDFNNEADTPDNFQSRRPNTSFCFLDIRSPGLGDTAMYLCATRRERITGELFFGEGSRLTVL.

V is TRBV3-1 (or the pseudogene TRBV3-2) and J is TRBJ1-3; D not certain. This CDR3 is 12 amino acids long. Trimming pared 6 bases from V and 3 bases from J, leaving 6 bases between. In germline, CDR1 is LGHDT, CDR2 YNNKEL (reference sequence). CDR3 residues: CASRSIGNTIYF. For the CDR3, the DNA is TGTGCCAGCAGGTCCATTGGAAACACCATATATTTT.

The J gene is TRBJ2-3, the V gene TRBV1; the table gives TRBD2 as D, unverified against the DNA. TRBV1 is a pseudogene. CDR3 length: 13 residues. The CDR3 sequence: CTSSHGLTDTQYF. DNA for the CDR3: TGCACCAGCAGCCACGGTCTCACAGATACGCAGTATTTT.

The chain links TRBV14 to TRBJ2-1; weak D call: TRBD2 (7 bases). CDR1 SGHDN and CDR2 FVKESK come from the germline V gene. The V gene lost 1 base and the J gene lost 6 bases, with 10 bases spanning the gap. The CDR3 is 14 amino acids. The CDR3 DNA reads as TGTGCCAGCAGCCAAGTAAGGGGGGGCAATGAGCAGTTCTTC. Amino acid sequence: CASSQVRGGNEQFF.

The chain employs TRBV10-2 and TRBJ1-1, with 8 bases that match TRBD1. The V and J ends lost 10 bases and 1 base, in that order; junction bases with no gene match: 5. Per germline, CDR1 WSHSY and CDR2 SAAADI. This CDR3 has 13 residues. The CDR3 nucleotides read TGCGCCACCGGTGGGACAGGGAACACTGAAGCTTTCTTT. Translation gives CATGGTGNTEAFF.

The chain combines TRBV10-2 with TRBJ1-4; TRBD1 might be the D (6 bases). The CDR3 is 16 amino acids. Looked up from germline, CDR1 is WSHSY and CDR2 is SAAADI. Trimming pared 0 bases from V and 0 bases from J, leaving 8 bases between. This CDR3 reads CASSESPGATNEKLFF. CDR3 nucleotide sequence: TGCGCCAGCAGTGAGTCCCCAGGGGCAACTAATGAAAAACTGTTTTTT.

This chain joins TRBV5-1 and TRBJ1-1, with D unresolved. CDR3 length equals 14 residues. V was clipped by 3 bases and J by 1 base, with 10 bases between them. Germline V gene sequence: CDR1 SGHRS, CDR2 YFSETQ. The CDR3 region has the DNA TGCGCCAGCAGCTGGATCGGGGAGAACACTGAAGCTTTCTTT. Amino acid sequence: CASSWIGENTEAFF.

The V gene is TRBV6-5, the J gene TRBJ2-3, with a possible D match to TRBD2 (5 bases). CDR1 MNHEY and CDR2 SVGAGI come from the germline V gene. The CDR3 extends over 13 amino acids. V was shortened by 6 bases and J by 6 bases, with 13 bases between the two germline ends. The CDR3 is CASRDWQGDTQYF. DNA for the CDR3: TGTGCCAGCAGGGACTGGCAAGGGGATACGCAGTATTTT.

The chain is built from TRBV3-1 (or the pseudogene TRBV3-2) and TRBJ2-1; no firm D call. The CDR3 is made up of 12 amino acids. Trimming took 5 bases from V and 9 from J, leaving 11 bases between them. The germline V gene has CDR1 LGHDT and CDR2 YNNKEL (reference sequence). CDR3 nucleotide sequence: TGTGCCAGCAGCAGCCTTAGAGGTGAGCAGTTCTTC. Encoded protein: CASSSLRGEQFF.

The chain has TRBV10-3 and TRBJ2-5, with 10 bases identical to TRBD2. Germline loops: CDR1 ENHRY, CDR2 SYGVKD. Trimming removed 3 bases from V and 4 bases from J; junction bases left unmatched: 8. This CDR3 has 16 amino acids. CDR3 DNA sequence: TGTGCCATCAGTGAACCCTCTAGCGGGGGTGGAGAGACCCAGTACTTC. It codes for CAISEPSSGGGETQYF.

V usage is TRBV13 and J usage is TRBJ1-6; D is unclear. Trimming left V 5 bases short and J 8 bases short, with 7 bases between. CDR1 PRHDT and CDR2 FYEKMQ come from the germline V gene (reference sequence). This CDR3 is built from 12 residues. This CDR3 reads CASSITDSPLHF. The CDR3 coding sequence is TGTGCCAGCAGCATCACGGATTCACCCCTCCACTTT.

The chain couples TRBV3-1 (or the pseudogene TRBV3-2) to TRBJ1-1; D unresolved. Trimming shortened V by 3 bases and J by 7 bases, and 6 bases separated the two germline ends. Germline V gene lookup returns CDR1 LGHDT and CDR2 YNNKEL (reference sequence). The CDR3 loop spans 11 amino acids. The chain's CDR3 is CASSQGLEAFF. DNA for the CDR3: TGTGCCAGCAGCCAGGGCCTTGAAGCTTTCTTT.

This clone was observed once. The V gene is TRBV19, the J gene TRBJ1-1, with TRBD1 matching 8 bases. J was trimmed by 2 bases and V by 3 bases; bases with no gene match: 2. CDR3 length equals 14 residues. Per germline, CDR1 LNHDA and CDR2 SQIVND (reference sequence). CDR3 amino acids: CASSMDRVNTEAFF. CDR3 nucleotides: TGTGCCAGTAGTATGGACAGGGTTAACACTGAAGCTTTCTTT.

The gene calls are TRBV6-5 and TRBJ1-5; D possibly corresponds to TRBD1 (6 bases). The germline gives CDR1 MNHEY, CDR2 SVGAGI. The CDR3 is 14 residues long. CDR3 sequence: CGVAGAFSNQPQHF. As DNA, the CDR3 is TGTGGGGTGGCAGGGGCATTTAGCAATCAGCCCCAGCATTTT.

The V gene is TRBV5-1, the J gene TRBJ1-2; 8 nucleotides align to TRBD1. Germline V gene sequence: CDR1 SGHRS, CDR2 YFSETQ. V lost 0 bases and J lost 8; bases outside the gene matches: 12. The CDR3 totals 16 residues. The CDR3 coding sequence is TGCGCCAGCAGCTTGGGGGGCCAGGGGGCGCAGGCCGGCTACACCTTC. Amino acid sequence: CASSLGGQGAQAGYTF. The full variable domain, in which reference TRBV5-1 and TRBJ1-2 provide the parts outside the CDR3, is KAGVTQTPRYLIKTRGQQVTLSCSPISGHRSVSWYQQTPGQGLQFLFEYFSETQRNKGNFPGRFSGRQFSNSRSEMNVSTLELGDSALYLCASSLGGQGAQAGYTFGSGTRLTVV.

The CDR3 sequence: CASRKQGYEQYF. The CDR3 DNA follows: TGTGCCAGCAGGAAACAGGGTTACGAGCAGTACTTC. This sequence joins TRBV28 and TRBJ2-7, with D tentatively TRBD1 (6 bases). Germline CDR1 MDHEN, CDR2 SYDVKM. CDR3 length: 12 amino acids. V was pared by 6 bases and J by 4 bases, with 10 bases between.

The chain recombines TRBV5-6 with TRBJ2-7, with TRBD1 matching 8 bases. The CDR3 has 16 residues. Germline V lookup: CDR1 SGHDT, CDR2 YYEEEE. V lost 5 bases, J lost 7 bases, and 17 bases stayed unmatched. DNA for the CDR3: TGTGCCAGCAGGGAGAATGGACAGGGACAGGAGGGAGAGCAGTACTTC. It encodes CASRENGQGQEGEQYF.

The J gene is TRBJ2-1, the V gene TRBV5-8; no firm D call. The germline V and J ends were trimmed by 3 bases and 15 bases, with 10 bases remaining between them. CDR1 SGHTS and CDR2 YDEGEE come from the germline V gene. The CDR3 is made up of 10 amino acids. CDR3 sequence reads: CASSYTVPFF. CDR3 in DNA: TGTGCCAGCAGCTATACTGTTCCGTTCTTC.

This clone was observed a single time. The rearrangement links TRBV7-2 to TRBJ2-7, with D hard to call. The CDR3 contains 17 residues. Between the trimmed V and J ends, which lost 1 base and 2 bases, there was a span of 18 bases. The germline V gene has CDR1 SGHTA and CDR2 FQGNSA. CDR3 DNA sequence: TGTGCCAGCAGCTTAGACCCGCGCGTTAGCAGTCCCTACGAGCAGTACTTC. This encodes CASSLDPRVSSPYEQYF.

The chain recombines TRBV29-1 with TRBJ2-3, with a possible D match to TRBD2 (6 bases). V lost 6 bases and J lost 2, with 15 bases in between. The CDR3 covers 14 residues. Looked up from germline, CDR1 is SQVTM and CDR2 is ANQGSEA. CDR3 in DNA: TGCAGCGTGGGGGGACCTACGGACACAGATACGCAGTATTTT. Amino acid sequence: CSVGGPTDTDTQYF.

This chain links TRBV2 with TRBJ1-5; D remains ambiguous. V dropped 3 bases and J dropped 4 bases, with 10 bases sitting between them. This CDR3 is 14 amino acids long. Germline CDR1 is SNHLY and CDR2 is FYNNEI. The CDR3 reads CASSDTLSNQPQHF. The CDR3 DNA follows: TGTGCCAGCAGTGATACCCTGAGTAATCAGCCCCAGCATTTT.

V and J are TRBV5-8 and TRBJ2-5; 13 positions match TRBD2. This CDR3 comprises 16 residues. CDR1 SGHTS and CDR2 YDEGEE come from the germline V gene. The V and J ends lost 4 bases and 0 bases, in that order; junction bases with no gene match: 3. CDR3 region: CASSPGLAGDQETQYF. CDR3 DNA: TGTGCCAGCAGCCCTGGACTAGCGGGGGACCAAGAGACCCAGTACTTC.

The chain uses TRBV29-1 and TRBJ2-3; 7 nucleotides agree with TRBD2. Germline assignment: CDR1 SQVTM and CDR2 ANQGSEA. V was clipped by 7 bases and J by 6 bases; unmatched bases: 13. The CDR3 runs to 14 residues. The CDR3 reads CSGRVTSVTDTQYF. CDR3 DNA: TGCAGCGGGCGGGTTACTAGCGTAACCGATACGCAGTATTTT.